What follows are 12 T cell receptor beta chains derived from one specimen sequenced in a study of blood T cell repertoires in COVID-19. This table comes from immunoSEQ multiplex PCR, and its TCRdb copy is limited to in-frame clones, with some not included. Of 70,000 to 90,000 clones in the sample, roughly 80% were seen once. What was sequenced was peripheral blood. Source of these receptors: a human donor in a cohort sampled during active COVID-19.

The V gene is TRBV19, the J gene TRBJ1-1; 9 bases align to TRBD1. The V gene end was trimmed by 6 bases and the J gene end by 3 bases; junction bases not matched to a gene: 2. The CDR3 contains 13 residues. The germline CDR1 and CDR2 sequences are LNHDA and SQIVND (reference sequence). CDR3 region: CASRRTGDTEAFF. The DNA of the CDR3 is TGTGCCAGTAGACGGACAGGGGACACTGAAGCTTTCTTT.

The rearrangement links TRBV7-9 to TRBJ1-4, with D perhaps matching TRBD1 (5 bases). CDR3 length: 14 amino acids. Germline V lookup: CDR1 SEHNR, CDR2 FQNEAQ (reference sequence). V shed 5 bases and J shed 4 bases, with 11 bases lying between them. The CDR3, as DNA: TGTGCCAGCAGCCGGGGGTACAGTAATGAAAAACTGTTTTTT. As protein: CASSRGYSNEKLFF.

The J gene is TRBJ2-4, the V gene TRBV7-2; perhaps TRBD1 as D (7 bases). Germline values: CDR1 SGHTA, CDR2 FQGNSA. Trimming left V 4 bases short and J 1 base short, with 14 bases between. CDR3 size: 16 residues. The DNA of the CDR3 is TGTGCCAGCAGCTCATCAGGGGGGTGGGCCAAAAACATTCAGTACTTC. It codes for CASSSSGGWAKNIQYF.

CDR3: CASSYSSLTERESQETQYF. The CDR3 bases are TGTGCCAGCAGTTACTCGAGTCTTACGGAGCGGGAGTCACAAGAGACCCAGTACTTC. The chain combines TRBV6-2 or TRBV6-3 with TRBJ2-5, with 8 bases fitting TRBD2. Germline CDR1 reads MNHEY; CDR2 reads SVGEGT. Trimming cost V 0 bases and J 2 bases; bases outside gene matches: 14. The CDR3 runs 19 residues.

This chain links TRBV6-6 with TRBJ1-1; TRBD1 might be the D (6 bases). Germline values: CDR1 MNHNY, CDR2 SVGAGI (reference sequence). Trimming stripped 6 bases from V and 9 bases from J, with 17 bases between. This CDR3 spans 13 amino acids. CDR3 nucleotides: TGTGCCAGCAGCGAAATACAGGGAACCCAAGCTTTCTTT. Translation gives CASSEIQGTQAFF.

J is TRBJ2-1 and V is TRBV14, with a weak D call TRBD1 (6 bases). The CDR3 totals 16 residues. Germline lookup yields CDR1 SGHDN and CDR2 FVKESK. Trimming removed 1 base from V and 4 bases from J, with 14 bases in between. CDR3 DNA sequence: TGTGCCAGCAGCCAAGCTCAGACAGGACGATACAATGAGCAGTTCTTC. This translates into CASSQAQTGRYNEQFF.

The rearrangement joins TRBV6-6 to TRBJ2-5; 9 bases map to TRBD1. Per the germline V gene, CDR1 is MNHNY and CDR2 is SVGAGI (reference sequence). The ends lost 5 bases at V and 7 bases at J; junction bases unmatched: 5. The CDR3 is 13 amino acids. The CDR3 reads CASSPGQGRTQYF. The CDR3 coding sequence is TGTGCCAGCAGTCCCGGACAGGGGAGGACCCAGTACTTC.

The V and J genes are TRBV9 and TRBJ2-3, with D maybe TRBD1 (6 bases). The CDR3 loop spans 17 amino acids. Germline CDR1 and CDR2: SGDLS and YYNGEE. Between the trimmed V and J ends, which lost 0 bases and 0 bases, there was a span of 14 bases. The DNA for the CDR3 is TGTGCCAGCAGCGTAGAGGGGCAGGGGCACAGCACAGATACGCAGTATTTT. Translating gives CASSVEGQGHSTDTQYF. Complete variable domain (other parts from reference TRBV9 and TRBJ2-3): DSGVTQTPKHLITATGQRVTLRCSPRSGDLSVYWYQQSLDQGLQFLIQYYNGEERAKGNILERFSAQQFPDLHSELNLSSLELGDSALYFCASSVEGQGHSTDTQYFGPGTRLTVL.

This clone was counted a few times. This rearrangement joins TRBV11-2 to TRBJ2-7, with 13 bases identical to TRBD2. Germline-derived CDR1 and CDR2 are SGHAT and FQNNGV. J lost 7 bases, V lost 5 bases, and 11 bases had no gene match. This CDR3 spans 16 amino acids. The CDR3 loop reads CASSTGTSGMRSEQYF. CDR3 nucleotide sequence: TGTGCCAGCAGCACAGGGACTAGCGGGATGCGGAGTGAGCAGTACTTC. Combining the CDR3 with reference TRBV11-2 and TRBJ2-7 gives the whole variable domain EAGVAQSPRYKIIEKRQSVAFWCNPISGHATLYWYQQILGQGPKLLIQFQNNGVVDDSQLPKDRFSAERLKGVDSTLKIQPAKLEDSAVYLCASSTGTSGMRSEQYFGPGTRLTVT.

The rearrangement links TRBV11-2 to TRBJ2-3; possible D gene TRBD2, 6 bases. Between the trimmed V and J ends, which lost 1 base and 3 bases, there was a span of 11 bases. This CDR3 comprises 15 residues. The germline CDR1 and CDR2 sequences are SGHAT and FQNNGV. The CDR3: CASSLAGVATDTQYF. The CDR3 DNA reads TGTGCCAGCAGCTTAGCGGGAGTGGCGACAGATACGCAGTATTTT.

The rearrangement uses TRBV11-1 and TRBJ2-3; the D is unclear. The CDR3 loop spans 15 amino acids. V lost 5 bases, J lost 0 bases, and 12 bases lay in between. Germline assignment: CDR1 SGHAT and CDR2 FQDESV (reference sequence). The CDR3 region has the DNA TGTGCCAGCAGCCAACGACTCACTAGCACAGATACGCAGTATTTT. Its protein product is CASSQRLTSTDTQYF. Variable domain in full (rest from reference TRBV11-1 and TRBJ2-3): EAEVAQSPRYKITEKSQAVAFWCDPISGHATLYWYRQILGQGPELLVQFQDESVVDDSQLPKDRFSAERLKGVDSTLKIQPAELGDSAMYLCASSQRLTSTDTQYFGPGTRLTVL.

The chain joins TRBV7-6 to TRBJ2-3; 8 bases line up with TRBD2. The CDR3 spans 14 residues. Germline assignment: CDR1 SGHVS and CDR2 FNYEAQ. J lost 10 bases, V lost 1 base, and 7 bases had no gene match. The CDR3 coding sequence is TGTGCCAGCAGCTTAGTGGTGAGGACTAGCTCGCAGTATTTT. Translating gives CASSLVVRTSSQYF.